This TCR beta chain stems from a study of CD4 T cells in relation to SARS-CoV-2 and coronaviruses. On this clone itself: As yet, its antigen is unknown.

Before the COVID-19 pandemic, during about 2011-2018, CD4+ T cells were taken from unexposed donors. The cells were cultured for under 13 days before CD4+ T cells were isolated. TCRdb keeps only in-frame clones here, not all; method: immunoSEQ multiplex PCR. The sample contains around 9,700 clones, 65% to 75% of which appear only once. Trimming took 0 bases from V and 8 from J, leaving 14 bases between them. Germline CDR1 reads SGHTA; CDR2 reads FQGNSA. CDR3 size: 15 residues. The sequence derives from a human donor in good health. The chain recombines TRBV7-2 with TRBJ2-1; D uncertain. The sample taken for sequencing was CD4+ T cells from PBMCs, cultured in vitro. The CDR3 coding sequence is TGTGCCAGCAGCTTAGCTAGTCCGCGAGTTGATGAGCAGTTCTTC. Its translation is CASSLASPRVDEQFF.